Below are 14 T cell receptor beta chains sequenced from a single sample in a study of radiotherapy plus CTLA-4 blockade in lung cancer. Sequencing used immunoSEQ multiplex PCR; TCRdb keeps in-frame clones, though not all of them. The sample has around 53,000 clones, 86% seen once. The material sequenced was peripheral blood, taken from a patient treated with radiotherapy plus ipilimumab. The receptors here all came from a human donor with non-small cell lung cancer that progressed on radiotherapy plus ipilimumab. Some clones in this sample may be carry-over from other donors' samples.

The chain has TRBV5-1 and TRBJ1-1, with 7 bases identical to TRBD1. This CDR3 region has 15 residues. Germline lookup yields CDR1 SGHRS and CDR2 YFSETQ. V gave up 3 bases and J gave up 5 bases; unmatched junction bases: 10. The CDR3 nucleotides are TGCGCCAGCAGCTCAACCCCACAGGGGTCGACTGAAGCTTTCTTT. Protein: CASSSTPQGSTEAFF.

The rearrangement links TRBV19 to TRBJ1-4; TRBD1 might be the D (6 bases). Germline values: CDR1 LNHDA, CDR2 SQIVND (reference sequence). The V gene lost 7 bases and the J gene lost 5 bases, with 17 bases spanning the gap. The CDR3 length is 15 residues. The CDR3 nucleotides are TGTGCCAGTAAGCGGCTCGACAGGAGGAATGAAAAACTGTTTTTT. Translated, it gives CASKRLDRRNEKLFF.

The genes are TRBV4-3 and TRBJ2-1; D not certain. Trimming pared 0 bases from V and 0 bases from J, leaving 18 bases between. The CDR3 is 19 residues long. The germline V gene encodes CDR1 LGHNA and CDR2 YSLEER. The CDR3 loop reads CASSQDLGASVPSYNEQFF. In DNA form, the CDR3 reads TGCGCCAGCAGCCAAGATTTGGGCGCGTCAGTCCCCTCCTACAATGAGCAGTTCTTC.

The chain employs TRBV12-5 and TRBJ2-7, with D maybe TRBD2 (7 bases). Trimming left V 1 base short and J 3 bases short, with 16 bases between. The length of the CDR3 is 16 residues. Germline V gives CDR1 LGHNT, CDR2 FRNRAP. CDR3 region: CASGLGYGGLYYEQYF. As DNA, the CDR3 is TGTGCTAGTGGTTTGGGCTACGGGGGGCTATACTACGAGCAGTACTTC.

This chain links TRBV4-3 with TRBJ2-1; TRBD2 matches 9 bases. The V segment lost 5 bases and the J segment 7 bases; nucleotides outside the gene matches: 12. The CDR3 loop spans 16 amino acids. Per germline, CDR1 LGHNA and CDR2 YSLEER. CDR3 region: CASSINSGSSWNEQFF. The CDR3 region has the DNA TGCGCCAGCAGCATAAATAGCGGGAGTTCTTGGAATGAGCAGTTCTTC.

The chain combines TRBV4-1 with TRBJ2-2; 8 nucleotides match TRBD1. The junction had 6 bases not matched to a gene; V was cut back by 5 bases and J by 4 bases. Looked up from germline, CDR1 is MGHRA and CDR2 is YSYEKL. The CDR3 has 15 amino acids. The DNA for the CDR3 is TGCGCCAGCAGCATTGCAGGGGGCGTCACCGGGGAGCTGTTTTTT. It translates to CASSIAGGVTGELFF.

This clone was seen once. The chain is built from TRBV27 and TRBJ1-2; possibly TRBD1 for D (6 bases). The CDR3 covers 18 residues. V was pared by 2 bases and J by 0 bases, with 19 bases between. Per germline, CDR1 MNHEY and CDR2 SMNVEV (reference sequence). The CDR3 sequence is CASSLSAPGAPTNYGYTF. The CDR3 nucleotides are TGTGCCAGCAGTTTAAGCGCCCCAGGGGCGCCCACTAACTATGGCTACACCTTC.

This clone was counted only a few times. The V call is TRBV2, the J call TRBJ1-3; the D gene is possibly TRBD1 (5 bases). The V gene lost 1 base and the J gene lost 4 bases, with 5 bases spanning the gap. Germline loops: CDR1 SNHLY, CDR2 FYNNEI. CDR3 length: 13 amino acids. The CDR3 reads CASSEGQGNTIYF. In DNA, the CDR3 is TGTGCCAGCAGTGAAGGACAGGGAAACACCATATATTTT. Supplemented by reference TRBV2 and TRBJ1-3, the full variable domain reads EPEVTQTPSHQVTQMGQEVILRCVPISNHLYFYWYRQILGQKVEFLVSFYNNEISEKSEIFDDQFSVERPDGSNFTLKIRSTKLEDSAMYFCASSEGQGNTIYFGEGSWLTVV.

This chain links TRBV27 with TRBJ1-6; possible D gene TRBD1, 6 bases. V gave up 3 bases and J gave up 9 bases, with 12 bases separating them. From germline, CDR1 is MNHEY and CDR2 SMNVEV (reference sequence). The CDR3 has 14 amino acids. Here the CDR3 reads CASSLSGGLSPLHF. The DNA of the CDR3 is TGTGCCAGCAGTTTGAGCGGGGGGCTTTCACCCCTCCACTTT.

This clone appeared a few times. The chain links TRBV4-1 to TRBJ2-7, with TRBD1 matching over 9 bases. CDR1 and CDR2 from the germline V gene are MGHRA and YSYEKL. Unmatched junction bases numbered 6, after V lost 3 bases and J lost 3 bases. The CDR3 has 15 residues. The CDR3 coding sequence is TGCGCCAGCAGCCAGGCGCGGGACAGGGACTACGAGCAGTACTTC. Translation: CASSQARDRDYEQYF.

The chain combines TRBV11-2 with TRBJ1-1, with TRBD1 matching over 11 bases. The CDR3 spans 15 residues. V lost 5 bases and J lost 6; bases outside the gene matches: 8. Per germline, CDR1 SGHAT and CDR2 FQNNGV. In DNA, the CDR3 is TGTGCCAGCAGCGACTGGACAGGGGGCTTGTCTGAAGCTTTCTTT. It translates to CASSDWTGGLSEAFF.

This clone has a single count. One end of the junction fails to match germline, which may point to a read error. The V and J genes are TRBV28 and TRBJ2-2; 7 bases line up with TRBD2. The CDR3 runs 14 residues. Germline assignment: CDR1 MDHEN and CDR2 SYDVKM. Here the CDR3 reads CAGRGTTNTGELFF. In DNA, the CDR3 is TGTGCCGGCAGAGGGACTACGAACACCGGGGAGCTGTTTTTT. Full variable domain (outside the CDR3, taken from reference TRBV28 and TRBJ2-2): DVKVTQSSRYLVKRTGEKVFLECVQDMDHENMFWYRQDPGLGLRLIYFSYDVKMKEKGDIPEGYSVSREKKERFSLILESASTNQTSMYLCAGRGTTNTGELFFGEGSRLTVL.

The rearrangement uses TRBV7-8 and TRBJ2-7; 8 positions match TRBD1. The junction had 0 bases not matched to a gene; V was cut back by 5 bases and J by 3 bases. Germline CDR1 and CDR2: SGHVS and FQNEAQ. The CDR3 spans 12 residues. Here the CDR3 DNA reads TGTGCCAGCAGCGGACAGGGCTACGAGCAGTACTTC. This encodes CASSGQGYEQYF.

This clone was counted a single time. CDR3 in amino acids: CASSFTSGNYEQYF. CDR3 sequence (DNA): TGTGCCAGCAGCTTTACTAGCGGGAACTACGAGCAGTACTTC. This chain joins TRBV7-2 and TRBJ2-7; TRBD2 aligns across 10 bases. There are 14 residues in the CDR3. Trimming cost V 3 bases and J 3 bases; bases outside gene matches: 2. From germline, CDR1 is SGHTA and CDR2 FQGNSA.